This TCR beta chain was sequenced for a study of blood T cell repertoires in COVID-19 (dated by TCRdb to about 2020). With respect to the entire study: The collaborator samples originated in the United States, Italy and Spain and spanned the acute and convalescent phases of COVID-19. HLA class I and class II types, where available, came from metadata supplied by the sample provider rather than from assay-based typing. Samples came from the ongoing ImmuneRACE study (first 160 participants) plus 1,254 subjects from 6 global collaborators. The material from the prospective study consisted of cDNA or gDNA derived from T cells, B-cell-depleted T cells, or PBMCs. Sample metadata almost always included a de-identified subject ID, COVID-19 status, age in years and sex. Deeply sampled blood TCRbeta repertoires from subjects exposed to, actively infected with, or recovered from COVID-19 were included in the dataset. The repertoires were made available in a free public database intended to serve as a resource for research on the immune response to SARS-CoV-2.

The collaborating institutions used their own protocols to collect whole blood in K2EDTA tubes. For TCRbeta analysis, collaborator samples were shipped as frozen whole blood, as isolated PBMCs, or as DNA extracted from either sample type. The V end gives up 1 base and the J end 7 bases, leaving 15 bases in the junction not matched to a gene. The CDR3 runs 17 amino acids, cysteine and phenylalanine included. Solely the CDR3 DNA is kept, with 51 bases framed from the first base. CDR1 SGHAT and CDR2 FQNNGV are derived from the germline V gene. TCRbeta CDR3 regions were amplified from genomic DNA using the immunoSEQ Assay, a bias-controlled multiplex PCR. As for how the authors treated the data: Nucleated cell counts per sample were estimated from amplification of reference gene primers within the assay. Sequence reads were collapsed and filtered to measure the absolute abundance of every unique TCRbeta CDR3 rearrangement. For each sample, productive Simpson clonality was calculated by taking the square root of Simpson's diversity index across productive rearrangements. TCRdb holds this immuneACCESS table with in-frame rearrangements only. Some clones are missing; in checked studies, unresolved V genes explain under half, and the rest has no known cause. The DNA was the basis for D and trimming; V, J and clone size are from that table. The sample includes fewer than 250,000 clones, with more than 80% observed a single time. The biggest ten clones account for 5.5% of the sample.

Note on this clone: Its antigen has not been determined. No much larger clone exists at a distance of one base, and base qualities are not known.

The paper's findings and limits, for the study overall: Clinical and demographic metadata were provided uncurated, with the amount varying by source and participant.

The clonotype comes from a human donor in a cohort sampled during active COVID-19. Sequenced: peripheral blood. The chain couples TRBV11-2 to TRBJ1-1, with 7 central nucleotides matching TRBD1. The CDR3 reads CASSLAGPGRQGGEAFF. The DNA reads as follows: TGTGCCAGCAGCTTAGCGGGCCCTGGAAGACAGGGCGGTGAAGCTTTCTTT.